This T cell receptor beta chain was recovered during a study of T cells in Graves' hyperthyroidism and ophthalmopathy. Background on the study: It was at initial diagnosis, before any treatment, that peripheral blood was collected.

Authors of the study amplified TCR beta CDR3 regions from RNA transcripts. HTBI primers were employed in a first-round RT-PCR of the TCR CDR3. Using its own MiXCR run on the multiplex PCR reads, TCRdb lists one record per CDR3 protein. The repertoire has about 680,000 distinct CDR3 sequences, 30% to 40% of them found once; the top ten carry 30% to 40%. About this clonotype itself: Its antigen is unknown.

Regarding the study as a whole: Blood also contained most expanded thyroid clonotypes above 0.001.

This CDR3 has 14 amino acids. The ends lost 6 bases at V and 3 bases at J; junction bases unmatched: 4. Germline V lookup: CDR1 SGHVS, CDR2 FQNEAQ. Patients counted as stable if ophthalmopathy did not develop within 18 months. Patients showing uncontrolled infection, other autoimmune disease, pregnancy or lactation were ineligible. The sequence was collected from a woman between 40 and 55 years old with Graves' hyperthyroidism. The chain employs TRBV7-8 and TRBJ1-5; TRBD1 matches 8 bases. Source material: blood. In DNA, the CDR3 is TGTGCCAGCAGTTCAGGGGGCCTCAATCAGCCCCAGCATTTT. It encodes CASSSGGLNQPQHF. Full variable domain (outside the CDR3, taken from reference TRBV7-8 and TRBJ1-5): GAGVSQSPRYKVAKRGQDVALRCDPISGHVSLFWYQQALGQGPEFLTYFQNEAQLDKSGLPSDRFFAERPEGSVSTLKIQRTQQEDSAVYLCASSSGGLNQPQHFGDGTRLSIL.